The T cell receptor beta chain under discussion was sequenced for a study of blood T cell repertoires in COVID-19. Trimming removed 2 bases at V and 7 bases at J, with 21 bases between. The CDR3 is 16 amino acids. Germline V gene lookup returns CDR1 LGHDT and CDR2 YNNKEL (reference sequence). Using immunoSEQ multiplex PCR, the repertoire was profiled, and TCRdb retains in-frame clones only, with some absent. The table records 100,000 to 150,000 clones, over 70% of them present only once. The TCR originated in a man in his sixties or seventies with acute or convalescent COVID-19. The V and J genes are TRBV3-1 (or the pseudogene TRBV3-2) and TRBJ2-7; TRBD2 might be the D (7 bases). The sequenced sample consisted of peripheral blood. The DNA of the CDR3 is TGTGCCAGCAGCCAAATGTCTAGGGGGGGGACAAGGGAGCAGTACTTC. Translation: CASSQMSRGGTREQYF.